In this sample, the clone carrying this T cell receptor (beta chain) turned up once. The antigen is not known. TCRdb keeps only in-frame clones here, not all; method: immunoSEQ multiplex PCR. This sample yields roughly 77,000 clones, of which around 90% are seen a single time; 7% to 8.5% belongs to the top ten. With V trimmed by 0 bases and J by 7 bases, 9 bases remained unmatched. Per the germline V gene, CDR1 is SGHTA and CDR2 is FQGNSA. CDR3 length: 16 residues. These data originate in a study of T cell responses to AZD1222 COVID-19 vaccine. Study-level points and caveats: Without day 14 samples, only post-peak T cell repertoires were studied. At baseline, seropositivity was found in only six or seven AZD1222 recipients. Nearly half of spike-specific TCRs reportedly target unmutated variant regions.

This sequence joins TRBV7-2 and TRBJ2-1; TRBD2 aligns across 7 bases. The sequence derives from an adult in good health. The sequenced sample was peripheral blood, obtained on day 0 of MenACWY control vaccination. This chain's CDR3 is CASSLAGGSAWNEQFF. The CDR3 DNA follows: TGTGCCAGCAGCTTAGCGGGCGGGAGCGCTTGGAATGAGCAGTTCTTC.